This T cell receptor (beta chain) was recovered during a study of T cell changes during pregnancy in multiple sclerosis. This CDR3 contains 14 residues. The germline CDR1 and CDR2 sequences are SEHNR and FQNEAQ (reference sequence). V was trimmed by 3 bases and J by 2 bases, leaving 11 bases between them. The protocol was immunoSEQ multiplex PCR, while the TCRdb copy is restricted to in-frame clones and leaves out a portion. The sample consists of 30,000 to 40,000 clones, over 85% of them appearing once. The sequences come from peripheral blood, collected in the third trimester of pregnancy. The chain carries TRBV7-9 and TRBJ2-7, with D perhaps matching TRBD1 (5 bases). The clonotype was recovered from a female donor in good health, enrolled as a control in a pregnancy study. CDR3 nucleotide sequence: TGTGCCAGCAGCTTGGTAGGGGTCGCCTACGAGCAGTACTTC. Translation gives CASSLVGVAYEQYF.